The 20 T cell receptor beta chains in this list originate from one sample, sequenced in a study of T cell repertoires in cytomegalovirus infection. No antigen has been identified for these receptors. TCRdb passed the reads through MiXCR, listing each CDR3 protein once. The sample has around 300,000 distinct CDR3 sequences, 20% to 30% seen once. The material sequenced was cultured PBMCs, taken from culture after CMV antigen stimulation. The source of these receptors is a human donor in good health (CMV status not recorded). Some clones in this sample may be carry-over from other donors' samples.

V is TRBV3-1 and J is TRBJ2-7; D is ambiguous. CDR1 LGHDT and CDR2 YNNKEL come from the germline V gene (reference sequence). The CDR3 is 12 amino acids. Trimming took off 0 bases at V and 3 bases at J, with 3 bases between the two ends. For the CDR3, the DNA is TGTGCCAGCAGCCAAGAGCGCTACGAGCAGTACTTC. This gives the protein CASSQERYEQYF.

This chain uses TRBV18 with TRBJ1-6; D uncertain. CDR3 length: 14 amino acids. Trimming shortened V by 1 base and J by 5 bases, and 6 bases separated the two germline ends. Germline CDR1 KGHSH, CDR2 LQKENI. CDR3 nucleotide sequence: TGTGCCAGCTCACCACAGGAACATAATTCACCCCTCCACTTT. It translates to CASSPQEHNSPLHF.

In this sample, this clonotype turned up many times. CDR3 coding DNA: TGTGCCAGCAGCTTAAATCAAGGTGCCTACGAGCAGTACGTC. Its translation: CASSLNQGAYEQYV. V and J are TRBV7-2 and TRBJ2-7; no definite D call. This CDR3 has 14 amino acids. V dropped 2 bases and J dropped 2 bases, with 10 bases sitting between them. From germline, CDR1 is SGHTA and CDR2 FQGNSA.

This clonotype was recorded at least ten times. The rearrangement joins TRBV7-2 to TRBJ1-4; D not certain. V dropped 5 bases and J dropped 2 bases, with 9 bases sitting between them. Germline assignment: CDR1 SGHTA and CDR2 FQGNSA. This CDR3 comprises 14 residues. The CDR3 nucleotides read TGTGCCAGCAGCCCCCCTCCTACTAATGAAAAACTGTTTTTT. It is translated as CASSPPPTNEKLFF.

This chain connects TRBV11-3 to TRBJ2-3; D perhaps matches TRBD2 (6 bases). The CDR3 has 19 residues. Trimming pared 1 base from V and 1 base from J, leaving 21 bases between. Germline loops: CDR1 SGHNT, CDR2 YENEEA. The CDR3 DNA sequence: TGTGCCAGCAGCTTAGGGGGCTCGCTAGCGAGTCTGGGCACAGATACGCAGTATTTT. Translated, it gives CASSLGGSLASLGTDTQYF. Using reference TRBV11-3 and TRBJ2-3 for the parts outside the CDR3, the full variable domain is EAGVVQSPRYKIIEKKQPVAFWCNPISGHNTLYWYLQNLGQGPELLIRYENEEAVDDSQLPKDRFSAERLKGVDSTLKIQPAELGDSAVYLCASSLGGSLASLGTDTQYFGPGTRLTVL.

The V and J genes are TRBV6-2 or TRBV6-3 and TRBJ2-3; weak D call: TRBD2 (5 bases). V lost 0 bases, J lost 0 bases, and 19 bases lay in between. Germline V gene data show CDR1 as MNHEY and CDR2 as SVGEGT. The CDR3 length is 19 residues. The CDR3 nucleotides read TGTGCCAGCAGTTACTCGATTTTCGGAGGAATCACTAGCACAGATACGCAGTATTTT. It specifies CASSYSIFGGITSTDTQYF.

The chain has TRBV20-1 and TRBJ2-5; the D call may be TRBD1 or TRBD2 (5 bases each). There are 13 residues in the CDR3. With 5 bases removed from V and 5 bases from J, the gap between germline ends came to 15 bases. The germline V gene encodes CDR1 DFQATT and CDR2 SNEGSKA (reference sequence). The CDR3 DNA sequence: TGCAGTGCTGACTCCGGGACCGTTGAGACCCAGTACTTC. Protein product: CSADSGTVETQYF.

This chain joins TRBV20-1 and TRBJ2-1; 10 bases fit TRBD2. The length of the CDR3 is 15 residues. V lost 5 bases and J lost 9; bases outside the gene matches: 13. Germline-derived CDR1 and CDR2 are DFQATT and SNEGSKA (reference sequence). CDR3: CSALSGLAVETEQFF. CDR3 DNA sequence: TGCAGTGCTTTAAGTGGACTAGCGGTTGAAACTGAGCAGTTCTTC.

The V and J genes are TRBV2 and TRBJ1-1; weak D call: TRBD1 (5 bases). This CDR3 has 13 residues. Trimming left V 6 bases short and J 5 bases short, with 13 bases between. The germline CDR1 and CDR2 sequences are SNHLY and FYNNEI. The DNA for the CDR3 is TGTGCCAGCAGGGCAGGGTCTTGGACTGAAGCTTTCTTT. It specifies CASRAGSWTEAFF.

This clonotype was seen ten or more times. The CDR3 sequence is CASSLGLSTDTQYF. The DNA for the CDR3 is TGTGCCAGCAGCTTAGGTCTTAGCACAGATACGCAGTATTTT. This chain links TRBV7-2 with TRBJ2-3, with D hard to call. Germline CDR1 is SGHTA and CDR2 is FQGNSA. Trimming removed 1 base from V and 0 bases from J, with 5 bases in between. CDR3 size: 14 residues.

The table lists this clonotype with a count of one. The V gene is TRBV15, the J gene TRBJ2-7, with no clear D. Trimming shortened V by 0 bases and J by 1 base, and 10 bases separated the two germline ends. Per germline, CDR1 LNHNV and CDR2 YYDKDF (reference sequence). The CDR3 extends over 15 amino acids. The CDR3 region is CATSRDYSDSYEQYF. Here the CDR3 DNA reads TGTGCCACCAGCAGAGATTACAGTGATTCCTACGAGCAGTACTTC.

The chain couples TRBV2 to TRBJ2-1; 9 positions agree with TRBD2. Germline trimming cut 2 bases from V and 6 bases from J; bases unmatched to any gene: 2. Germline V gene lookup returns CDR1 SNHLY and CDR2 FYNNEI. The CDR3 consists of 14 residues. The CDR3 sequence is CASSELAGRNEQFF. DNA of the CDR3: TGTGCCAGCAGTGAACTAGCGGGACGCAATGAGCAGTTCTTC.

The table lists this clonotype with a few counts. This chain uses TRBV28 with TRBJ1-2, with 8 bases lining up with TRBD1. V trimming: 3 bases; J trimming: 8 bases; junction bases outside the gene matches: 8. This CDR3 region has 14 residues. CDR1 is MDHEN, CDR2 SYDVKM, per germline. Here the CDR3 DNA reads TGTGCCAGCAGTTTTACGGACAGGGATGCGGGCTACACCTTC. Its translation: CASSFTDRDAGYTF.

This clonotype has a count of ten or more. The V call is TRBV11-3, the J call TRBJ2-5; 7 bases line up with TRBD2. The CDR3 extends over 12 amino acids. The J segment lost 5 bases and the V segment lost 3 bases, leaving 0 bases of the junction unmatched. CDR1 and CDR2 from the germline V gene are SGHNT and YENEEA. CDR3 loop: CASSFGGETQYF. In DNA form, the CDR3 reads TGTGCCAGCAGCTTCGGGGGGGAGACCCAGTACTTC.

The genes are TRBV27 and TRBJ1-2; 8 bases line up with TRBD1. After removal of 4 bases from V and 4 bases from J, the junction contained 8 bases not matched to a gene. This CDR3 region has 15 residues. In germline, CDR1 is MNHEY, CDR2 SMNVEV (reference sequence). The CDR3 DNA follows: TGTGCCAGCAGTTCCCGACAGGGGCACTTCTATGGCTACACCTTC. It is translated as CASSSRQGHFYGYTF.

This clonotype has more than one count but fewer than ten. V is TRBV7-2 and J is TRBJ2-7; D possibly matches TRBD1 or TRBD2 (5 bases each). The V gene's germline CDR1 is SGHTA and CDR2 FQGNSA. Trimming took off 1 base at V and 1 base at J, with 8 bases between the two ends. The CDR3 is made up of 14 amino acids. The CDR3 nucleotides are TGTGCCAGCAGCTTAGACGGGGCTTCCTACGAGCAGTACTTC. It specifies CASSLDGASYEQYF.

This clonotype occurred many times. The CDR3 sequence: CASSLSGKQPQHF. The CDR3 region has the DNA TGTGCCAGCAGTTTGTCGGGAAAACAGCCCCAGCATTTT. V gene TRBV12-3 or TRBV12-4 combines with J gene TRBJ1-5; D is ambiguous. Trimming took off 3 bases at V and 7 bases at J, with 10 bases between the two ends. The CDR3 sequence is 13 residues long.

The rearrangement joins TRBV5-1 to TRBJ2-5; 7 bases line up with TRBD1. The CDR3 is 15 residues long. V gave up 4 bases and J gave up 5 bases; unmatched junction bases: 11. Germline lookup yields CDR1 SGHRS and CDR2 YFSETQ. As DNA, the CDR3 is TGCGCCAGCAGCGGGACAGACCCAAGAATGGAGACCCAGTACTTC. Its translation: CASSGTDPRMETQYF.

The chain is built from TRBV6-1 and TRBJ1-1; D is undetermined. The CDR3 has 13 amino acids. Germline CDR1 reads MNHNS; CDR2 reads SASEGT. V was clipped by 5 bases and J by 0 bases, with 7 bases between them. The CDR3: CASSYGMNTEAFF. CDR3 coding DNA: TGTGCCAGCAGTTACGGAATGAACACTGAAGCTTTCTTT.

In nucleotides, the CDR3 is TGCAGTGCTGCCCGACAAGGCATCCCTACTTTCTTT. Its protein is CSAARQGIPTFF. The gene calls are TRBV20-1 and TRBJ1-1; D gene ambiguous. Germline V gene sequence: CDR1 DFQATT, CDR2 SNEGSKA (reference sequence). The length of the CDR3 is 12 residues. V shed 5 bases and J shed 12 bases, with 19 bases lying between them.